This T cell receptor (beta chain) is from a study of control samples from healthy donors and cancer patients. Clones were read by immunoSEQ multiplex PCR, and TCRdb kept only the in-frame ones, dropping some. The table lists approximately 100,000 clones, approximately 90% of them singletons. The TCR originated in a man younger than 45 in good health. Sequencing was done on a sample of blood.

CDR3 coding DNA: TGCAGCGTTAGGTACTCTGGGGCCAACGTCCTGACTTTC. The encoded protein is CSVRYSGANVLTF. V gene TRBV29-1 combines with J gene TRBJ2-6, with D unclear. V lost 5 bases to trimming and J lost 0 bases, with 5 bases between them. The germline V gene has CDR1 SQVTM and CDR2 ANQGSEA. The CDR3 is 13 residues long.